This T cell receptor (beta chain) was profiled in a study of blood T cell repertoires in COVID-19. The overall study: Spain, Italy and the United States supplied samples that represented acute and convalescent COVID-19. From T cells, B-cell-depleted T cells, or PBMCs came the material, which was cDNA or gDNA.

The germline CDR1 and CDR2 sequences are SQVTM and ANQGSEA. The CDR3 has 16 residues. With V trimmed by 4 bases and J by 7 bases, 13 bases remained unmatched. Sequencing used immunoSEQ multiplex PCR; TCRdb keeps in-frame clones, though not all of them. The sample has over 250,000 clones; around nine tenths are singletons. Recruits, aged roughly 18 to 95 years, lived in 24 US areas. This clone came up many times. This receptor was taken from a woman in her fifties or sixties who had recovered from COVID-19. The source material was PBMCs or T cells enriched from blood (not recorded which). J is TRBJ2-1 and V is TRBV29-1; the match to TRBD2 covers 10 bases. CDR3 loop: CSVGGSSGRNYNEQFF. CDR3 nucleotides: TGCAGCGTTGGAGGGTCTAGCGGGAGAAATTATAATGAGCAGTTCTTC.